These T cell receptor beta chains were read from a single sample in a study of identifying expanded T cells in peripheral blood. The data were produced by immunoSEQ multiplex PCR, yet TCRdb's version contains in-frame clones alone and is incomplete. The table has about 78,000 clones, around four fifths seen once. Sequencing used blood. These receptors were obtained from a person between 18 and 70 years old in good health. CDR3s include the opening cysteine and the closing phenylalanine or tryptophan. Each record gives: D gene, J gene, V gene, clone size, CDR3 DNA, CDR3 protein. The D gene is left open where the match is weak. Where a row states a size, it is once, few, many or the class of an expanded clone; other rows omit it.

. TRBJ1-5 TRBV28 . TGTGCCAGCAGTTTCGCACAGGAACATCAGCCCCAGCATTTT CASSFAQEHQPQHF
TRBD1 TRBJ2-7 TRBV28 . TGTGCCAGCAGTTTTGGGACAGGGGTCTACGAGCAGTACTTC CASSFGTGVYEQYF
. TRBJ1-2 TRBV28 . TGTGCCAGCAGTCAGGACAGATTCGGTAACTATGGCTACACCTTC CASSQDRFGNYGYTF
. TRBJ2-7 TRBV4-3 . TGCGCCAGCAGCCAAGACGGACAGACTTCCTACGAGCAGTACTTC CASSQDGQTSYEQYF
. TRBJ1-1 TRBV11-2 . TGTGCCAGCAGCCGAAACGACGGGGGCACTGAAGCTTTCTTT CASSRNDGGTEAFF
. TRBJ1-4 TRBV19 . TGTGCCAGTAGCGTGACGGGGGTTAATGAAAAACTGTTTTTT CASSVTGVNEKLFF
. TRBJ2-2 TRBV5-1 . TGCGCCAGCAGCTTTCCGGGACGCACCGGGGAGCTGTTTTTT CASSFPGRTGELFF
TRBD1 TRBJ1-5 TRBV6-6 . TGTGCCAGCAGCTCCTCAGGGGGGCAGCCCCAGCATTTT CASSSSGGQPQHF
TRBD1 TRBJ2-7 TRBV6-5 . TGTGCCAGCAGTTACACCGGGACAGGGAGCGAGCAGTACTTC CASSYTGTGSEQYF
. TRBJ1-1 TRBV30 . TGTGCCTGGAGCGACGCTGAAGCTTTCTTT CAWSDAEAFF
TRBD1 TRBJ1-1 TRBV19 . TGTGCCACTAACCCACCGGGACAGTTGAACACTGAAGCTTTCTTT CATNPPGQLNTEAFF
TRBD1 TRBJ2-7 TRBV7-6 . TGTGCCAGCAGCTCGAACAGGGGGCCGGTGCTTGAGCAGTACTTC CASSSNRGPVLEQYF
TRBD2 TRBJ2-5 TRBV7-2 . TGTGCCACGCGGGAGGGGGGCGAGACCCAGTACTTC CATREGGETQYF
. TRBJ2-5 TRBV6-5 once TGTGCCAGCAGGCAGGGGAACCAAGAGACCCAGTACTTC CASRQGNQETQYF
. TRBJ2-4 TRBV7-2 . TGTGCCAGCAGCTTAAACCCCGTTCAGGGAGCCAAAAACATTCAGTACTTC CASSLNPVQGAKNIQYF
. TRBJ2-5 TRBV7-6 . TGTGCCAGCAGTCCCCAAGAGACCCAGTACTTC CASSPQETQYF
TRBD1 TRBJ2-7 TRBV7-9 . TGTGCCAGCAGCCTGGGCACAGGGGTGACCTACGAGCAGTACTTC CASSLGTGVTYEQYF
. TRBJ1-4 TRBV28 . TGTGCCAGCAGTTCACAGGGTCCGGATGAAAAACTGTTTTTT CASSSQGPDEKLFF
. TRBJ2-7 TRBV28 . TGTGCCAGCAGTTCCTACTACGAATGGATCTCCTACGAGCAGTACTTC CASSSYYEWISYEQYF
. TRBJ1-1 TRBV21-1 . TGTGCCAGCAGCCAGCGACAGAACACTGAAGCTTTCTTT CASSQRQNTEAFF
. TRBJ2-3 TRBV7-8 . TGTGCCAGCAGCTTGAGCGGGAGCACAGATACGCAGTATTTT CASSLSGSTDTQYF
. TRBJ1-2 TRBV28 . TGTGCCAGCAGGATCACCGGAGAGGGAAAGGGTGGCTACACCTTC CASRITGEGKGGYTF